This TCR beta chain was obtained from a study of radiotherapy plus CTLA-4 blockade in lung cancer. Study results and limitations: Reports identified early blood T cell clone dynamics, with interferon-beta, as the best response predictor. In blood, after radiotherapy plus ipilimumab, tumor-derived TCR clones expanded.

V was shortened by 3 bases and J by 2 bases, with 16 bases between the two germline ends. The CDR3 extends over 16 amino acids. Germline values: CDR1 KGHSH, CDR2 LQKENI. Focal radiation was given together with CTLA-4 blockade (ipilimumab) to patients with chemo-refractory metastatic non-small-cell lung cancer. Points on this clone: The antigen is undetermined.

Profiled with immunoSEQ multiplex PCR; TCRdb holds only in-frame clones, not every one. The data show 28,000 or so clones, approximately 80% seen once. This TCR came from a human donor with non-small cell lung cancer who had stable disease on radiotherapy plus ipilimumab. The specimen was peripheral blood, collected from a patient treated with radiotherapy plus ipilimumab. The chain combines TRBV18 with TRBJ1-2, with a possible D match to TRBD1 (5 bases). CDR3 sequence (DNA): TGTGCCAGCTCACCGCTTGGACAAGGGAAAAACTATGGCTACACCTTC. The encoded protein is CASSPLGQGKNYGYTF.